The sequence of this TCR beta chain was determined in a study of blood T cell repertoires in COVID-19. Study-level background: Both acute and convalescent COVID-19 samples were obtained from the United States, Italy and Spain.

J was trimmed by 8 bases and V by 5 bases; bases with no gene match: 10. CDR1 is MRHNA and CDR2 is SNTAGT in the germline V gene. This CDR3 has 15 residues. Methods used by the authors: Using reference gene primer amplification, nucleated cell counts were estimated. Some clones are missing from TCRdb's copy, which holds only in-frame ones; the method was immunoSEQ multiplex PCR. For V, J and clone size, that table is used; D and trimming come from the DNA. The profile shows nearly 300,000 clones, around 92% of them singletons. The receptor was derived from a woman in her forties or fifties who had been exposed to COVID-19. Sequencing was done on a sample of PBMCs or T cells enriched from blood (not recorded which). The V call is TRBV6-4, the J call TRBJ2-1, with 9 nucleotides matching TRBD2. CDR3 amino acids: CASSQLAGGPYEQFF. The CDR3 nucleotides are TGTGCCAGCAGTCAACTCGCGGGGGGGCCCTATGAGCAGTTCTTC.